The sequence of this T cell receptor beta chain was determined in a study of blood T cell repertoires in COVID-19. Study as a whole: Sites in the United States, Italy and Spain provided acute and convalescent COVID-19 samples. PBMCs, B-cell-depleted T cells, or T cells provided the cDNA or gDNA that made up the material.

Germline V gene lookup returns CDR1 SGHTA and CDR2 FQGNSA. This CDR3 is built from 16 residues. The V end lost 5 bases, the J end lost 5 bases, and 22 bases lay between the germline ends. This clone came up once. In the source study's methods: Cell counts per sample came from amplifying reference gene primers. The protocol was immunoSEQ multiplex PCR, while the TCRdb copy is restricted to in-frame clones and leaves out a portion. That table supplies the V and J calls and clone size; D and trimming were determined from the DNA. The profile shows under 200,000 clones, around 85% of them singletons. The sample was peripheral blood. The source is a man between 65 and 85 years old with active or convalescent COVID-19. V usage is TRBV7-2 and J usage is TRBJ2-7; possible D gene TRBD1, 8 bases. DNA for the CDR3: TGTGCCAGCAGCCCCTACCTCCCGGGGGGACAGGACGAGCAGTACTTC. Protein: CASSPYLPGGQDEQYF.